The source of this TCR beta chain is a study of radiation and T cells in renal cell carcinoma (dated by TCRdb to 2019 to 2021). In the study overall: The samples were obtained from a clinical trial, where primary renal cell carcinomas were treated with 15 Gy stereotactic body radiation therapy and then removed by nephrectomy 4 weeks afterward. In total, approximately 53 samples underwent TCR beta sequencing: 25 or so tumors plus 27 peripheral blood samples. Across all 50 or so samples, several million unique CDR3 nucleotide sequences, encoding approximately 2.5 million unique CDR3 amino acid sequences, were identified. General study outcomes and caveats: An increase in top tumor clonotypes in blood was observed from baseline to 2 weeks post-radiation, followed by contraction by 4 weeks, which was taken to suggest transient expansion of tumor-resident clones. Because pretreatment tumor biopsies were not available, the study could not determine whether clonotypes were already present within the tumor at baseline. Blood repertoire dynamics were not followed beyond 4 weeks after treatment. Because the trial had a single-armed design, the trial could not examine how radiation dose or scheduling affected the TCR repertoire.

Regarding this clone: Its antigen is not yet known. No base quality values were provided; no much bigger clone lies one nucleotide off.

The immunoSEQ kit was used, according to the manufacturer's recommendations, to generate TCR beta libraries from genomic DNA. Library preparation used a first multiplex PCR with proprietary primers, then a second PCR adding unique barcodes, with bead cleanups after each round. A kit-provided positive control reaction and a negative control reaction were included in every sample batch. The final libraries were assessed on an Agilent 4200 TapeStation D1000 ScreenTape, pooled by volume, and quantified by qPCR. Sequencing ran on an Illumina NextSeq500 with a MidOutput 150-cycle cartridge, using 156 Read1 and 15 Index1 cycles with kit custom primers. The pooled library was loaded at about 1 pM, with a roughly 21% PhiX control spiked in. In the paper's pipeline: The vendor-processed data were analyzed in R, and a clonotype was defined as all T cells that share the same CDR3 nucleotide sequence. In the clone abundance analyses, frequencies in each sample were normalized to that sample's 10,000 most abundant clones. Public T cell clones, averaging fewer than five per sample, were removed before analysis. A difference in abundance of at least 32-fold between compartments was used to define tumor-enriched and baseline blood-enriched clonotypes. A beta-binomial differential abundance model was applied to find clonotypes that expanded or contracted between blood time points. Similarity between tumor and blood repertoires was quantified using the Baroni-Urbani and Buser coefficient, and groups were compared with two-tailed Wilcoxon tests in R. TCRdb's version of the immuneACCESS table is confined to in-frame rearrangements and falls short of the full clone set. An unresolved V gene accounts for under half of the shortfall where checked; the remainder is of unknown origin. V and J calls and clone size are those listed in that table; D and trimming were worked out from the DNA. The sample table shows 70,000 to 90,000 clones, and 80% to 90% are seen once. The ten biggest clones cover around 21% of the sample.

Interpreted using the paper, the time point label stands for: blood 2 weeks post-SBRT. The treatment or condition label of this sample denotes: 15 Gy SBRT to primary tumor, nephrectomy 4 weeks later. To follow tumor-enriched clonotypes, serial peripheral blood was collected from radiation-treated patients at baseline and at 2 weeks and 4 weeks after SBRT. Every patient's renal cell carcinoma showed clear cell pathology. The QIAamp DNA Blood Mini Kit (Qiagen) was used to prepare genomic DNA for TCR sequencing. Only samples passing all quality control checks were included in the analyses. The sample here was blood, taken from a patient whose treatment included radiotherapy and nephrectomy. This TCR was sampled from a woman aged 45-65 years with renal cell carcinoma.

The DNA sequence is given as TGTGCCAGCACCAGAGGAGGAGGAAATTCAGGAAACACCATATATTTT. The encoded protein is CASTRGGGNSGNTIYF. The chain is encoded by TRBV6-6 joined to TRBJ1-3; the D gene cannot be resolved reliably. Counted from cysteine to phenylalanine, this CDR3 has 16 amino acids. Just CDR3 DNA is preserved here, 48 bases in frame from base 1. CDR1 MNHNY and CDR2 SVGAGI are derived from the germline V gene (reference sequence). The junction carries 20 bases between V and J, which are trimmed by 7 bases and 4 bases respectively.